This T cell receptor (beta chain) came from a study of cytomegalovirus exposure and HLA in healthy donors. Study at large: HLA-typed donors were the source of approximately 85 million unique TCRs, which an early data release held. Study-level results: In a later analysis, productive TCRs from donors in an Asian-associated ancestry cluster reportedly carried fewer N-insertions than the cohort mean. Only CMV serostatus was available as immune exposure information.

PCR was performed using 60 Vbeta and 13 Jbeta primers. TCRdb keeps only in-frame clones here, not all; method: immunoSEQ multiplex PCR. Here the sample spans some 130,000 clones, approximately 75% being singletons. Comment on this clone: Its matching antigen is unknown.

Sequencing used PBMCs. The clonotype comes from a woman in her thirties or forties in good health and CMV-seropositive.

CDR3 residues: CASSLAGGISTDTQYF. CDR3 nucleotide sequence: TGCGCCAGCAGCTTGGCCGGCGGGATTAGCACAGATACGCAGTATTTT. The chain recombines TRBV5-1 with TRBJ2-3; TRBD2 might be the D (6 bases). The CDR3 loop spans 16 amino acids. V was clipped by 0 bases and J by 0 bases, with 11 bases between them. CDR1 and CDR2 (germline): SGHRS, YFSETQ.